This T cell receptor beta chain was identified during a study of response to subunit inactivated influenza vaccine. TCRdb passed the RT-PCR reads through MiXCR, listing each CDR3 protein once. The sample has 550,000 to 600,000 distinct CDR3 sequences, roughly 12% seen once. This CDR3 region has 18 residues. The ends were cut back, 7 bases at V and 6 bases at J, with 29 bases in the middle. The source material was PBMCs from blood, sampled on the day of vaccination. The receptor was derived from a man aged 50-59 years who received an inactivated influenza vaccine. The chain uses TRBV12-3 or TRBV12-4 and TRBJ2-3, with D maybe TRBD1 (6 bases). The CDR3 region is CASTPGAGPSTVGDTQYF. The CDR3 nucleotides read TGTGCCAGCACCCCAGGGGCCGGGCCAAGTACGGTAGGGGATACGCAGTATTTT.